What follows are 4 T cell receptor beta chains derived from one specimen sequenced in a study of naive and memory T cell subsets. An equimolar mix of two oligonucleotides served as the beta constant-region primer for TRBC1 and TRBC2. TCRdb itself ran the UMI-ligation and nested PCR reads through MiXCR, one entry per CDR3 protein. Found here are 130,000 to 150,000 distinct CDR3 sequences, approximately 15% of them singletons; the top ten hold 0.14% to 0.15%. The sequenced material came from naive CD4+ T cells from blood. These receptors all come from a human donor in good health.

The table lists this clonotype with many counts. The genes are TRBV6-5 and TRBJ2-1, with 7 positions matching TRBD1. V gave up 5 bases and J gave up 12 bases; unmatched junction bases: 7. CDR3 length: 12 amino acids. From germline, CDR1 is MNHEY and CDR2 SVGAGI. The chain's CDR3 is CASSTTGSGQFF. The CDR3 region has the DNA TGTGCCAGCAGTACGACAGGGTCGGGGCAGTTCTTC.

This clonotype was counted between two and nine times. In DNA form, the CDR3 reads TGTGCCAGCAGTTTAGCGCTCGCTAGTAAGGGCTCCTACGAGCAGTACTTC. Its protein is CASSLALASKGSYEQYF. The chain uses TRBV12-3 or TRBV12-4 and TRBJ2-7; D is undetermined. Trimming pared 0 bases from V and 0 bases from J, leaving 15 bases between. This CDR3 has 17 amino acids.

CDR3 in DNA: TGTGCCAGCAAGGGACTAGCGTACACCGGGGAGCTGTTTTTT. Encoded protein: CASKGLAYTGELFF. V and J are TRBV7-2 and TRBJ2-2, with 10 bases identical to TRBD2. The CDR3 length is 14 residues. The germline V gene has CDR1 SGHTA and CDR2 FQGNSA. The trim removed 7 bases at V and 3 bases at J, leaving 2 bases unmatched. Drawing the rest from reference TRBV7-2 and TRBJ2-2, the complete variable domain is GAGVSQSPSNKVTEKGKDVELRCDPISGHTALYWYRQSLGQGLEFLIYFQGNSAPDKSGLPSDRFSAERTGGSVSTLTIQRTQQEDSAVYLCASKGLAYTGELFFGEGSRLTVL.

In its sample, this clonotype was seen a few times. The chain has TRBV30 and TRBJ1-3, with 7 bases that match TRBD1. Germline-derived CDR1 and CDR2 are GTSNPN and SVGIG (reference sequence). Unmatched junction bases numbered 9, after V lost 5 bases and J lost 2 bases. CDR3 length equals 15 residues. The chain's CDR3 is CAWVQRQGAGNTIYF. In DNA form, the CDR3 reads TGTGCCTGGGTCCAGCGCCAGGGGGCTGGAAACACCATATATTTT.